Sequencing of this T cell receptor beta chain was carried out in a study of cytomegalovirus exposure and HLA in healthy donors. General study findings and limits: It was confirmed in vitro that a few of the CMV-associated chains were specific for CMV antigens. Some TCR beta chains (164 of them) were listed as cytomegalovirus-associated. Later, an analysis found that TCR clusters from the first cohort tended to co-occur in the roughly 120 validation repertoires.

In the case of this clone: Its antigen is still unknown.

J was trimmed by 2 bases and V by 9 bases; bases with no gene match: 7. This CDR3 is 13 amino acids long. Germline V lookup: CDR1 SGHNT, CDR2 YYREEE (reference sequence). Donors were drawn from the roughly 110-subject validation cohort, separate from the roughly 700-subject first cohort. Method: immunoSEQ multiplex PCR; TCRdb's copy keeps in-frame clones and lacks some. This table holds about 110,000 clones, about 85% found once. Sequenced: PBMCs. This TCR derives from a young woman in good health and CMV-seropositive. The chain combines TRBV5-4 with TRBJ2-5; 7 nucleotides match TRBD1. Written as DNA, the CDR3 is TGTGCCATGGAAAGGGGGCGGCAAGAGACCCAGTACTTC. Encoded protein: CAMERGRQETQYF.